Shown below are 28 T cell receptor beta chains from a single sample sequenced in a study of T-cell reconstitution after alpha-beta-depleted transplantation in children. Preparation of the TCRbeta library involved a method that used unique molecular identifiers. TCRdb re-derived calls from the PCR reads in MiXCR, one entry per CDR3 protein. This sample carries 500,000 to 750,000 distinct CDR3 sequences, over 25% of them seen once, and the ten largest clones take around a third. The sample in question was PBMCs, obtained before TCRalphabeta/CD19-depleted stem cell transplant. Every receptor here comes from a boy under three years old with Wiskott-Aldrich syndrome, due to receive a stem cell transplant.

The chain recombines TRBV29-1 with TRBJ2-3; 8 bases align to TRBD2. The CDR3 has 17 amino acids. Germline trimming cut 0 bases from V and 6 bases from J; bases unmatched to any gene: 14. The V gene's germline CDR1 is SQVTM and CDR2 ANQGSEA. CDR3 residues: CSVEDSRGTRGRDTQYF. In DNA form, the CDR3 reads TGCAGCGTTGAAGATTCTCGTGGGACACGCGGGAGGGATACGCAGTATTTT.

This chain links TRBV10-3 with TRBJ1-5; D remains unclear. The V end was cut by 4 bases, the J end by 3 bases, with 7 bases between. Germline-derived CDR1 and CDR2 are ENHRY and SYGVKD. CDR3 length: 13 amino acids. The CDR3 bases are TGTGCCATCAGTGTCAGTCTCAATCAGCCCCAGCATTTT. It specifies CAISVSLNQPQHF.

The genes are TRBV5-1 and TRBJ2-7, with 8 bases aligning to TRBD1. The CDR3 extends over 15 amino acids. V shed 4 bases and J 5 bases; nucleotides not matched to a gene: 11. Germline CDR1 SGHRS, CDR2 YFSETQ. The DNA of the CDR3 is TGCGCCAGCAGCCTGGCCCGGGACAGGATCGACGAGCAGTACTTC. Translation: CASSLARDRIDEQYF.

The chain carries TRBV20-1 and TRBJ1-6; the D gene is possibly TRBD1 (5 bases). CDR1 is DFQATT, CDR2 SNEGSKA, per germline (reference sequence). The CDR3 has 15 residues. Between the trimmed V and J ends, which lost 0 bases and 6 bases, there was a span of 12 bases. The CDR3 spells CSARDLGAVNSPLHF. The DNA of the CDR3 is TGCAGTGCTAGAGATCTAGGGGCAGTTAATTCACCCCTCCACTTT.

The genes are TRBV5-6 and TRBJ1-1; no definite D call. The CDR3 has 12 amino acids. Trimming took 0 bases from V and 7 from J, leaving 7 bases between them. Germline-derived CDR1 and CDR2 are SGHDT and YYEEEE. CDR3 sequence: CASSLGGIEAFF. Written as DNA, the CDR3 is TGTGCCAGCAGCTTGGGGGGTATTGAAGCTTTCTTT.

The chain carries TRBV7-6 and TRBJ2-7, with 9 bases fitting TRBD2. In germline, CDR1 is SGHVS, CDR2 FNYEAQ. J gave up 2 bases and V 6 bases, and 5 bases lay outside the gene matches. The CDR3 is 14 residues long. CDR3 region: CASSSGSDPYEQYF. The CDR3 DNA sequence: TGTGCCAGCAGTAGCGGGAGCGATCCCTACGAGCAGTACTTC.

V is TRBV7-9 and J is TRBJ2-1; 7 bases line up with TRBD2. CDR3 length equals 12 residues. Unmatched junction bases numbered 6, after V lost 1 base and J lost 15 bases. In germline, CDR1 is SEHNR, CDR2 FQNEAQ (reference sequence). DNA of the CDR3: TGTGCCAGCAGCTTAGAAAAGGGAGGGTGGTTCTTC. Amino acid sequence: CASSLEKGGWFF.

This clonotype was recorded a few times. The CDR3 here is CASSDPGLAANTGELFF. The CDR3 DNA sequence: TGCGCCAGCAGCGATCCGGGACTAGCGGCAAACACCGGGGAGCTGTTTTTT. The chain joins TRBV5-1 to TRBJ2-2, with 11 bases matching TRBD2. Per germline, CDR1 SGHRS and CDR2 YFSETQ. The CDR3 totals 17 residues. Trimming removed 4 bases from V and 2 bases from J; junction bases left unmatched: 7.

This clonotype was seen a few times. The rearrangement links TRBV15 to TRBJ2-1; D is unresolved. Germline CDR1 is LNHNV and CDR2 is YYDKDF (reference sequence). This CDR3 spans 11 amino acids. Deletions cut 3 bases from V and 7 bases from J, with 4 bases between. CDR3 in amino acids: CATSSLNEQFF. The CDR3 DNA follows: TGTGCCACCAGCAGCCTAAATGAGCAGTTCTTC.

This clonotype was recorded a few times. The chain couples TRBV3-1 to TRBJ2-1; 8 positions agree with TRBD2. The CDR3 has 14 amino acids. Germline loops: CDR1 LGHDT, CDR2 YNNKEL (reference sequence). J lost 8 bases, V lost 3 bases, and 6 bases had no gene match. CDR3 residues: CASSHGTSIDEQFF. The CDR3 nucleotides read TGTGCCAGCAGCCATGGGACTAGTATCGATGAGCAGTTCTTC.

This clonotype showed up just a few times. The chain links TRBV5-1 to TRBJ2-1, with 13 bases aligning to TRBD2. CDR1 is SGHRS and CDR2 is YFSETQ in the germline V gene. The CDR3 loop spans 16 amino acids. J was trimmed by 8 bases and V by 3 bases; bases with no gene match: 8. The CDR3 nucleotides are TGCGCCAGCAGCTCAACCGGGACTAGCGGGATCGATGAGCAGTTCTTC. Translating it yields CASSSTGTSGIDEQFF.

The CDR3 loop is CATSKWFYYEQYF. The CDR3 DNA is TGTGCCACCAGCAAATGGTTTTACTACGAGCAGTACTTC. V gene TRBV15 combines with J gene TRBJ2-7, with D unclear. The V end was cut by 4 bases, the J end by 3 bases, with 10 bases between. CDR1 is LNHNV and CDR2 is YYDKDF in the germline V gene (reference sequence). CDR3 length equals 13 residues.

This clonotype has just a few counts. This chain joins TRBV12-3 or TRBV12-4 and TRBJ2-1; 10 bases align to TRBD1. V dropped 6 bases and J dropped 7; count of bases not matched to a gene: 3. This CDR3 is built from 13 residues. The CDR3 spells CASRGTGENEQFF. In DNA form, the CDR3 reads TGTGCCAGCAGGGGGACAGGGGAAAATGAGCAGTTCTTC.

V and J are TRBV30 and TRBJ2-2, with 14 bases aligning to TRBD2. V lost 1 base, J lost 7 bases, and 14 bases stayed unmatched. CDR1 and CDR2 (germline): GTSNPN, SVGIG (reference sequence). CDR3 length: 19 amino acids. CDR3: CAWSEGDRGLAGAVGELFF. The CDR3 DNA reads TGTGCCTGGAGTGAGGGGGACCGGGGACTAGCGGGAGCTGTCGGGGAGCTGTTTTTT. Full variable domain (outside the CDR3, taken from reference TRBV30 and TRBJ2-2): SQTIHQWPATLVQPVGSPLSLECTVEGTSNPNLYWYRQAAGRGLQLLFYSVGIGQISSEVPQNLSASRPQDRQFILSSKKLLLSDSGFYLCAWSEGDRGLAGAVGELFFGEGSRLTVL.

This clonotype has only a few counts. The CDR3 coding sequence is TGCAGCGTTGGTCCCCGAGGAAATCAGCCCCAGCATTTT. Protein sequence: CSVGPRGNQPQHF. The chain combines TRBV29-1 with TRBJ1-5; D call uncertain. The germline V gene encodes CDR1 SQVTM and CDR2 ANQGSEA. The CDR3 totals 13 residues. V dropped 4 bases and J dropped 4 bases, with 11 bases sitting between them.

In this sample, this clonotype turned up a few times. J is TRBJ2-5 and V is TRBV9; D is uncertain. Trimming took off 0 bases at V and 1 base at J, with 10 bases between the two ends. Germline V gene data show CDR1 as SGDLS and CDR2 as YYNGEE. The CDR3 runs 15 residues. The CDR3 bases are TGTGCCAGCAGCGTAGCTGGCAGAATCCAAGAGACCCAGTACTTC. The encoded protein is CASSVAGRIQETQYF. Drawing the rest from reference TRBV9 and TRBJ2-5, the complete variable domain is DSGVTQTPKHLITATGQRVTLRCSPRSGDLSVYWYQQSLDQGLQFLIQYYNGEERAKGNILERFSAQQFPDLHSELNLSSLELGDSALYFCASSVAGRIQETQYFGPGTRLLVL.

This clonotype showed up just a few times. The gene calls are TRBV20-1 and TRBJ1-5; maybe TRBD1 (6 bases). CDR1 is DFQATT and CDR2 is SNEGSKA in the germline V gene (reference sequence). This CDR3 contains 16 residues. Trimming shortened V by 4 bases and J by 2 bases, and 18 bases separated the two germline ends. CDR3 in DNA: TGCAGTGCTAACCATTTACAGGGCATGGGCAATCAGCCCCAGCATTTT. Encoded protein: CSANHLQGMGNQPQHF.

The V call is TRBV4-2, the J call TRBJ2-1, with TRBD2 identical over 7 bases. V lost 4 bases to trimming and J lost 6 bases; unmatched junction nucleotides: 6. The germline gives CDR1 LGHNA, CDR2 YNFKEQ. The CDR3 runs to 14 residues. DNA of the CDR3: TGTGCCAGCAGCCGGCGGGGGAAGGGCAATGAGCAGTTCTTC. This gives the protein CASSRRGKGNEQFF.

The CDR3 nucleotides are TGTGCCAGCAGCTTAGGGGGACGTCTGGCCTACGAGCAGTACTTC. This gives the protein CASSLGGRLAYEQYF. The V and J genes are TRBV7-8 and TRBJ2-7; either TRBD1 or TRBD2 may fit D (5 bases each). Trimming cost V 1 base and J 2 bases, with 12 bases left between them. The CDR3 has 15 amino acids. From germline, CDR1 is SGHVS and CDR2 FQNEAQ.

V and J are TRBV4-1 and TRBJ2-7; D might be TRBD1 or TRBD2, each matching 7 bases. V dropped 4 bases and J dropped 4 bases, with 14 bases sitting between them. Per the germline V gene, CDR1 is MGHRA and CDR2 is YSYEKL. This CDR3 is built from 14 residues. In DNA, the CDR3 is TGCGCCAGCAGCCGCCCAGGGGGGGAATACGAGCAGTACTTC. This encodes CASSRPGGEYEQYF.

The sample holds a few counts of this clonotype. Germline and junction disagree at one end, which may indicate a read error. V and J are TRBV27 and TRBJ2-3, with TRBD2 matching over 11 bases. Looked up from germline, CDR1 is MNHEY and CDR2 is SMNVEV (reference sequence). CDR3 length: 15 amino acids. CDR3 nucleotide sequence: TGTTCCAGCAGTTTGGGTCTAGCGGGAGGAGATACGCAGTATTTT. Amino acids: CSSSLGLAGGDTQYF.

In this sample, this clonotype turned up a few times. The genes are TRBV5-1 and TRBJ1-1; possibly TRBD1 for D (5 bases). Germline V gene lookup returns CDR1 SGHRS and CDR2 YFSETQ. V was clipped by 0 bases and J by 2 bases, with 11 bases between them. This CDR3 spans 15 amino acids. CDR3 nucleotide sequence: TGCGCCAGCAGCTTGGCCAGGGATGACAACACTGAAGCTTTCTTT. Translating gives CASSLARDDNTEAFF. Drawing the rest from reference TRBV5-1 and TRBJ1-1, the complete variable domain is KAGVTQTPRYLIKTRGQQVTLSCSPISGHRSVSWYQQTPGQGLQFLFEYFSETQRNKGNFPGRFSGRQFSNSRSEMNVSTLELGDSALYLCASSLARDDNTEAFFGQGTRLTVV.

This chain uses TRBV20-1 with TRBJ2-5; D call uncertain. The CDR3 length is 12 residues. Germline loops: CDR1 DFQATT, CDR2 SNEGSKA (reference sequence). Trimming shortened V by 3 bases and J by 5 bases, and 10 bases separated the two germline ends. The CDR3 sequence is CSASPRPETQYF. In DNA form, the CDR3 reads TGCAGTGCTAGTCCCCGACCGGAGACCCAGTACTTC.

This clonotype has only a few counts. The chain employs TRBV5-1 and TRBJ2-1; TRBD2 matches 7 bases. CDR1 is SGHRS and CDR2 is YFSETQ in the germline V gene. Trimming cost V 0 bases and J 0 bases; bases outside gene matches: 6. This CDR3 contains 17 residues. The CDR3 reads CASSLGLASSSYNEQFF. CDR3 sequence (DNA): TGCGCCAGCAGCTTGGGACTAGCTTCGAGCTCCTACAATGAGCAGTTCTTC.

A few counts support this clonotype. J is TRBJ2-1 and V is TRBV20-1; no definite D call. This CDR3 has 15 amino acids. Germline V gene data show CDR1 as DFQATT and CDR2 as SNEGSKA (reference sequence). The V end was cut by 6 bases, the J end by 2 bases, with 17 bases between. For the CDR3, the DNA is TGCAGTGCGAGCGAAGCTAGTCTCCCCTACAATGAGCAGTTCTTC. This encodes CSASEASLPYNEQFF.

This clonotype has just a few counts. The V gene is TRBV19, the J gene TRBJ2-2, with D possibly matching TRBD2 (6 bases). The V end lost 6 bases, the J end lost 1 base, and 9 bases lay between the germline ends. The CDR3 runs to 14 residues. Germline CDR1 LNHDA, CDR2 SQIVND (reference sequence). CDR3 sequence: CASRNGGNTGELFF. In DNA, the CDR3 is TGTGCCAGTAGAAACGGGGGGAACACCGGGGAGCTGTTTTTT.

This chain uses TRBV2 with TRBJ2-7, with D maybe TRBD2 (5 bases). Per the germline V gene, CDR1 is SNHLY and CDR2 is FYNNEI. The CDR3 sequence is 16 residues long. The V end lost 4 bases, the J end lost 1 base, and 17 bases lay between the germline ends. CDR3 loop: CASSVRESLVSYEQYF. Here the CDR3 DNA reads TGTGCCAGCAGTGTAAGGGAGTCGCTAGTTTCCTACGAGCAGTACTTC.

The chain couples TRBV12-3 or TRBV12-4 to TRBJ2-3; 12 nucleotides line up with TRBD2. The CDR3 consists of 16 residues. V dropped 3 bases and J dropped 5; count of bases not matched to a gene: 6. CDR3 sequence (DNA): TGTGCCAGCAGTTTGGAACTAGCGGGAGGTCGAGATACGCAGTATTTT. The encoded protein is CASSLELAGGRDTQYF.